The 8 T cell receptor beta chains below were found in one sample sequenced in a study of memory CD4+ T cells and cytomegalovirus serostatus. The sort gate was single viable CD3+CD4+CD8-CD45RO+ cells for memory CD4+ T cells. Data came from immunoSEQ multiplex PCR; TCRdb stores just in-frame clones and leaves some out. The repertoire includes 50,000 to 75,000 clones, approximately 78% of them detected once, and roughly 0.9% sits in the top ten. What was sequenced was memory CD4+ T cells from blood. These receptor sequences come from an adult in good health and CMV-seronegative.

The chain has TRBV2 and TRBJ1-2, with D tentatively TRBD1 (6 bases). Germline CDR1 SNHLY, CDR2 FYNNEI. V was clipped by 5 bases and J by 2 bases, with 12 bases between them. The length of the CDR3 is 14 residues. For the CDR3, the DNA is TGTGCCAGCAGTCCGGGGGGCAGAAACTATGGCTACACCTTC. Translated: CASSPGGRNYGYTF.

This clone has a handful of counts. This rearrangement joins TRBV5-1 to TRBJ1-2; 10 bases agree with TRBD1. There are 15 residues in the CDR3. With 0 bases clipped from V and 6 bases from J, the junction kept 5 bases outside the gene matches. Germline assignment: CDR1 SGHRS and CDR2 YFSETQ. CDR3 nucleotide sequence: TGCGCCAGCAGCTTGGCCGGGGGACAGGGGAATGGCTACACCTTC. Translating gives CASSLAGGQGNGYTF. Based on the CDR3 plus reference TRBV5-1 and TRBJ1-2, the full variable domain is KAGVTQTPRYLIKTRGQQVTLSCSPISGHRSVSWYQQTPGQGLQFLFEYFSETQRNKGNFPGRFSGRQFSNSRSEMNVSTLELGDSALYLCASSLAGGQGNGYTFGSGTRLTVV.

The chain recombines TRBV6-1 with TRBJ1-3; D unclear. Trimming cost V 0 bases and J 3 bases, with 9 bases left between them. The CDR3 extends over 15 amino acids. CDR1 MNHNS and CDR2 SASEGT come from the germline V gene. CDR3 region: CASSEALGDGNTIYF. DNA of the CDR3: TGTGCCAGCAGTGAAGCGTTGGGAGATGGAAACACCATATATTTT.

The chain joins TRBV5-5 to TRBJ1-2; 10 positions agree with TRBD1. CDR1 and CDR2 from the germline V gene are SGHKS and YYEKEE (reference sequence). The CDR3 has 17 residues. V was clipped by 4 bases and J by 5 bases; unmatched bases: 14. CDR3 residues: CASSHTGTGVGRYGYTF. Here the CDR3 DNA reads TGTGCCAGCAGCCACACAGGGACAGGGGTCGGTAGATATGGCTACACCTTC.

The chain uses TRBV28 and TRBJ1-3; the match to TRBD1 covers 7 bases. Germline V gene lookup returns CDR1 MDHEN and CDR2 SYDVKM. CDR3 size: 16 residues. V was clipped by 4 bases and J by 4 bases; unmatched bases: 10. CDR3 sequence: CASSSITGVGGNTIYF. CDR3 DNA sequence: TGTGCCAGCAGTTCCATAACAGGGGTTGGAGGAAACACCATATATTTT.

This chain connects TRBV5-1 to TRBJ2-7; 13 positions match TRBD2. The germline CDR1 and CDR2 sequences are SGHRS and YFSETQ. The CDR3 covers 18 residues. Losses at the gene ends were 0 bases for V and 6 bases for J; bases not matched to a gene: 12. CDR3 bases: TGCGCCAGCAGCTTGGACCTCGCCTTACTAGCGGGAGGGACCGAGCAGTACTTC. This sequence encodes CASSLDLALLAGGTEQYF.

This clone was seen once. V usage is TRBV7-9 and J usage is TRBJ2-3; TRBD2 might be the D (6 bases). CDR1 is SEHNR and CDR2 is FQNEAQ in the germline V gene (reference sequence). The V and J ends lost 4 bases and 0 bases respectively, with 11 bases between them. This CDR3 spans 15 amino acids. The CDR3 reads CASSSVRGSTDTQYF. The CDR3 DNA is TGTGCCAGCAGCTCCGTCCGGGGGAGCACAGATACGCAGTATTTT.

The V call is TRBV11-3, the J call TRBJ2-2, with D possibly being TRBD2 (6 bases). CDR3 length equals 15 residues. From germline, CDR1 is SGHNT and CDR2 YENEEA. The V end lost 3 bases, the J end lost 4 bases, and 12 bases lay between the germline ends. This CDR3 reads CASSLEGPTTGELFF. The CDR3 DNA reads as TGTGCCAGCAGCTTGGAGGGTCCAACCACCGGGGAGCTGTTTTTT. Complete variable domain (other parts from reference TRBV11-3 and TRBJ2-2): EAGVVQSPRYKIIEKKQPVAFWCNPISGHNTLYWYLQNLGQGPELLIRYENEEAVDDSQLPKDRFSAERLKGVDSTLKIQPAELGDSAVYLCASSLEGPTTGELFFGEGSRLTVL.